This TCR beta chain was sequenced during a study of T cell repertoires in cytomegalovirus infection. As for the study in general: CMV epitopes used comprised recently identified HLA-C-restricted ones and well-studied HLA-B-restricted ones. An indication of both CMV infection and matching HLA type came from public TCR beta signatures. Study-wide results and limits: Ex vivo, HLA-C-restricted CMV-specific TCR beta clonotypes prevailed over the rest of the response.

The germline V gene has CDR1 MNHEY and CDR2 SMNVEV (reference sequence). The CDR3 runs 18 residues. V lost 4 bases and J lost 2, with 22 bases in between. Each CDR3 protein gets one entry after TCRdb re-called the reads with MiXCR. The table includes 69,000 or so distinct CDR3 sequences, around 30% detected once. Notes on this clonotype: Its cognate antigen is unknown.

This specimen was CD8+ T cells from cultured PBMCs, taken from culture after CMV antigen stimulation. V usage is TRBV27 and J usage is TRBJ2-3; perhaps TRBD1 as D (6 bases). The source is a human donor in good health (CMV status not recorded). Some clones in this sample may be carry-over from other donors' samples. This CDR3 reads CASSSLVTGQLLTDTQYF. DNA of the CDR3: TGTGCCAGCAGTTCCCTGGTAACTGGACAGCTACTCACAGATACGCAGTATTTT.